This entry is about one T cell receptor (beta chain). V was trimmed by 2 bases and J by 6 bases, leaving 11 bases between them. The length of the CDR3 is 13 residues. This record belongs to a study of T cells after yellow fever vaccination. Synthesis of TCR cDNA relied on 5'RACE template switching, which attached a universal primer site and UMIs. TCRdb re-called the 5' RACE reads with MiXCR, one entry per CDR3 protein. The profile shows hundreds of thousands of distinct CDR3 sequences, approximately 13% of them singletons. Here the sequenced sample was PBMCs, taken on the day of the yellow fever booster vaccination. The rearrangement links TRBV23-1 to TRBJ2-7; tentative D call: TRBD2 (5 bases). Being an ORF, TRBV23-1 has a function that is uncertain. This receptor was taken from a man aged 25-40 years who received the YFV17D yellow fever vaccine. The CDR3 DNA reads TGCGCCAGCAGTCAACGGGATCTGGCCGAGCAGTACTTC. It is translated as CASSQRDLAEQYF.